Reported below is one T cell receptor (beta chain). Its target is unknown. Other DNA sequences from this sample encode an identical CDR3 as well. Germline V gene lookup returns CDR1 MGHRA and CDR2 YSYEKL. Trimming cost V 1 base and J 2 bases, with 14 bases left between them. This CDR3 has 16 amino acids. This sample is drawn from a study of cytomegalovirus exposure and HLA in healthy donors. Study-wide results and limits: CMV serostatus alone was available as immune exposure information. Likely technical artifact: a cluster of highly shared sequence variants. Of the V segments, some could not be distinguished, including TRBV6-2 and TRBV6-3, and were excluded. Reports described diagnosis of cytomegalovirus status by the classifier as highly specific and sensitive.

This PCR relied on a set of 60 Vbeta primers and 13 Jbeta primers. Profiled with immunoSEQ multiplex PCR; TCRdb holds only in-frame clones, not every one. Of roughly 150,000 clones listed, approximately 86% were seen once; the top ten hold around 6.6%. Source material: PBMCs. The rearrangement links TRBV4-1 to TRBJ2-5, with a possible D match to TRBD2 (5 bases). The sequence was obtained from a woman between 50 and 59 years old in good health and CMV-seropositive. The CDR3 DNA is TGCGCCAGCAGCCAAGGGAGGAACTGGGAGCAAGAGACCCAGTACTTC. The encoded protein is CASSQGRNWEQETQYF.